Below are 24 T cell receptor beta chains sequenced from a single sample in a study of regulatory T cells in long-lasting Graves disease. Building of the TCR beta libraries involved iRepertoire HTBI primers and Arm-PCR of CDR3 regions. TCRdb re-called the multiplex PCR reads with MiXCR, one entry per CDR3 protein. Of 500,000 or so distinct CDR3 sequences listed, about 16% are singletons. Stated time point: newly diagnosed GD, antithyroid drugs for less than 3 months. PBMC RNA served as the TCR library source. Another study also made use of these data, one on T cells in Graves' hyperthyroidism and ophthalmopathy.

Material: peripheral blood mononuclear cells (PBMCs), obtained at new diagnosis, from a patient treated with antithyroid drugs. The receptors originated from a woman between 40 and 65 years old with Graves disease.

This clonotype was observed a few times. This chain links TRBV3-1 with TRBJ2-2; 7 nucleotides line up with TRBD2. The CDR3 extends over 15 amino acids. Germline V gene data show CDR1 as LGHDT and CDR2 as YNNKEL (reference sequence). Germline trimming cut 5 bases from V and 3 bases from J; bases unmatched to any gene: 6. The CDR3 region has the DNA TGTGCCAGCAGCACAAGCGGGAAAGACACCGGGGAGCTGTTTTTT. It encodes CASSTSGKDTGELFF.

This clonotype came up many times. The genes are TRBV12-3 or TRBV12-4 and TRBJ2-7; D is possibly TRBD1 (5 bases). The CDR3 has 11 amino acids. With 5 bases removed from V and 10 bases from J, the gap between germline ends came to 12 bases. CDR3 bases: TGTGCCAGCAGTCGAACAGGTGGACAGTACTTC. Its translation: CASSRTGGQYF.

The chain links TRBV18 to TRBJ2-7; tentative D call: TRBD1 (6 bases). Trimming took off 3 bases at V and 2 bases at J, with 14 bases between the two ends. Germline V gives CDR1 KGHSH, CDR2 LQKENI. The CDR3 loop spans 15 amino acids. CDR3 nucleotides: TGTGCCAGCTCACCCAAGAACGGACAGACCTACGAGCAGTACTTC. Its protein product is CASSPKNGQTYEQYF.

This clonotype was seen at least ten times. V usage is TRBV27 and J usage is TRBJ1-2; 10 bases align to TRBD1. V trimming: 4 bases; J trimming: 5 bases; junction bases outside the gene matches: 7. This CDR3 comprises 15 residues. Germline V gene lookup returns CDR1 MNHEY and CDR2 SMNVEV (reference sequence). Here the CDR3 reads CASSSRTGGEYGYTF. The CDR3 nucleotides read TGTGCCAGCAGTTCCCGGACAGGGGGAGAGTATGGCTACACCTTC.

With respect to this clonotype: This likely reflects a read error, since a far larger clone is one base away. CDR3 protein: CASSELAGGRGMLEQLF. CDR3 nucleotide sequence: TGTGCCAGCAGTGAGTTAGCGGGGGGGCGTGGGATGCTTGAGCAGCTCTTC. The J gene is TRBJ2-1, the V gene TRBV28; 11 bases are a match to TRBD2. Germline assignment: CDR1 MDHEN and CDR2 SYDVKM. This CDR3 is 17 amino acids long.

In its sample, this clonotype was seen many times. This rearrangement joins TRBV12-3 or TRBV12-4 to TRBJ2-5, with TRBD2 identical over 9 bases. The CDR3 has 13 residues. Losses at the gene ends were 6 bases for V and 2 bases for J; bases not matched to a gene: 1. This CDR3 reads CASRLAGQETQYF. In DNA, the CDR3 is TGTGCCAGCAGGCTAGCGGGGCAAGAGACCCAGTACTTC.

This clonotype turned up a few times. A read error may be the cause here, since a much bigger clone is one base away. This chain connects TRBV2 to TRBJ1-6; 8 nucleotides line up with TRBD1. Per germline, CDR1 SNHLY and CDR2 FYNNEI. The CDR3 has 18 amino acids. V dropped 4 bases and J dropped 10; count of bases not matched to a gene: 18. CDR3 DNA: TGTGCCAGCAGTGGAAGAGGGGGCCAGGGGGCGCTTGCCTCACCCCTCCACTTT. It is translated as CASSGRGGQGALASPLHF. The whole variable domain, remainder taken from reference TRBV2 and TRBJ1-6, is EPEVTQTPSHQVTQMGQEVILRCVPISNHLYFYWYRQILGQKVEFLVSFYNNEISEKSEIFDDQFSVERPDGSNFTLKIRSTKLEDSAMYFCASSGRGGQGALASPLHFGNGTRLTVT.

This clonotype was counted ten times or more. The chain combines TRBV6-1 with TRBJ1-1; D is perhaps TRBD1 (6 bases). Germline values: CDR1 MNHNS, CDR2 SASEGT. This CDR3 comprises 15 residues. V lost 7 bases to trimming and J lost 1 base, with 16 bases between them. CDR3 amino acids: CASIQPGQTNTEAFF. In DNA form, the CDR3 reads TGTGCCAGCATCCAACCGGGACAAACGAACACTGAAGCTTTCTTT.

This clonotype was seen only a few times. A much larger clone lies a single base off, so this may be a read error. The conserved closing phenylalanine or tryptophan is absent in this CDR3, likely reflecting a read error. The rearrangement links TRBV28 to TRBJ1-1; no firm D call. The CDR3 contains 15 residues. Per germline, CDR1 MDHEN and CDR2 SYDVKM. V lost 1 base to trimming and J lost 0 bases, with 9 bases between them. The CDR3 loop is CASSLYFDLNTEAFL. DNA of the CDR3: TGTGCCAGCAGTTTATACTTTGACTTGAACACTGAAGCTTTCTTA.

This clonotype was detected ten times or more. DNA for the CDR3: TGTGCCAGCAAACCTAGCGGCTACGAGCAGTACTTC. Translated, it gives CASKPSGYEQYF. The chain is built from TRBV12-3 or TRBV12-4 and TRBJ2-7; TRBD2 aligns across 7 bases. The J segment lost 3 bases and the V segment lost 7 bases, leaving 3 bases of the junction unmatched. CDR3 length: 12 amino acids.

This clonotype was observed a handful of times. This chain uses TRBV12-5 with TRBJ1-2, with 9 bases aligning to TRBD1. Germline CDR1 is LGHNT and CDR2 is FRNRAP. The J segment lost 2 bases and the V segment lost 5 bases, leaving 6 bases of the junction unmatched. This CDR3 comprises 15 residues. In nucleotides, the CDR3 is TGTGCTAGTGGTCAACGGACAGGGGTGAACTATGGCTACACCTTC. Translated: CASGQRTGVNYGYTF.

The chain combines TRBV19 with TRBJ1-5, with TRBD1 matching over 8 bases. Germline-derived CDR1 and CDR2 are LNHDA and SQIVND (reference sequence). The trim removed 7 bases at V and 6 bases at J, leaving 17 bases unmatched. This CDR3 contains 17 residues. Here the CDR3 DNA reads TGTGCCAGTACTACCCGCCCGGACAGGGAAGTAGGTCAGCCCCAGCATTTT. As protein: CASTTRPDREVGQPQHF.

In the case of this clonotype: With a much larger clone just one base away, this may be a read error. This likely comes from a read error, as the CDR3 has no conserved phenylalanine or tryptophan at its end. V and J are TRBV10-3 and TRBJ2-3; D is undetermined. Per germline, CDR1 ENHRY and CDR2 SYGVKD. Trimming stripped 8 bases from V and 0 bases from J, with 9 bases between. This CDR3 spans 13 amino acids. The CDR3 is CAISPPSTDTQYS. The CDR3 region has the DNA TGTGCCATCTCGCCACCTAGCACAGATACGCAGTATTCT.

This clonotype was seen many times. J is TRBJ1-1 and V is TRBV2; D is undetermined. Germline lookup yields CDR1 SNHLY and CDR2 FYNNEI. Trimming took off 1 base at V and 9 bases at J, with 9 bases between the two ends. The CDR3 loop spans 12 amino acids. The CDR3 loop reads CASSEVVAQAFF. The CDR3 region has the DNA TGTGCCAGCAGTGAAGTCGTGGCCCAAGCTTTCTTT.

The rearrangement joins TRBV3-1 to TRBJ2-4; the D call may be TRBD1 or TRBD2 (5 bases each). From germline, CDR1 is LGHDT and CDR2 YNNKEL (reference sequence). The CDR3 runs 14 residues. Trimming took off 7 bases at V and 4 bases at J, with 14 bases between the two ends. The CDR3 coding sequence is TGTGCCAGCACCCCCGGGACGGCAAAAAACATTCAGTACTTC. It is translated as CASTPGTAKNIQYF.

At least ten counts were recorded for this clonotype. The chain combines TRBV3-1 with TRBJ1-5; TRBD1 is a possible D gene (5 bases). CDR1 is LGHDT and CDR2 is YNNKEL in the germline V gene (reference sequence). The V and J ends lost 0 bases and 8 bases respectively, with 17 bases between them. This CDR3 is built from 16 residues. The CDR3 nucleotides are TGTGCCAGCAGCCAAGATCCCGATATCGGAGGGGAGCCCCAGCATTTT. Translation gives CASSQDPDIGGEPQHF.

The table lists this clonotype with many counts. The chain uses TRBV10-3 and TRBJ1-1, with 7 nucleotides matching TRBD1. CDR3 length: 13 amino acids. V gave up 10 bases and J gave up 0 bases; unmatched junction bases: 5. Per germline, CDR1 ENHRY and CDR2 SYGVKD. The CDR3 reads CANKGQLNTEAFF. In nucleotides, the CDR3 is TGTGCCAACAAGGGACAGCTGAACACTGAAGCTTTCTTT.

This clonotype was observed many times. CDR3 DNA: TGTGCCAGCAGCCCGCCTAGGACAGGGAGGGACACAGATACGCAGTATTTT. Amino acids: CASSPPRTGRDTDTQYF. The chain recombines TRBV7-9 with TRBJ2-3; a possible D gene is TRBD1 (8 bases). This CDR3 spans 17 amino acids. Germline lookup yields CDR1 SEHNR and CDR2 FQNEAQ (reference sequence). The V end lost 5 bases, the J end lost 2 bases, and 20 bases lay between the germline ends.

This clonotype has at least ten counts. This sequence joins TRBV18 and TRBJ1-1; 7 bases map to TRBD1. The V gene end was trimmed by 2 bases and the J gene end by 6 bases; junction bases not matched to a gene: 6. The CDR3 totals 14 residues. The V gene's germline CDR1 is KGHSH and CDR2 LQKENI. The CDR3 DNA reads TGTGCCAGCTCACCAGACAGGGTAGTCGCTGAAGCTTTCTTT. Protein sequence: CASSPDRVVAEAFF.

This clonotype has a count of ten or more. The chain couples TRBV28 to TRBJ2-3; 8 bases map to TRBD2. CDR3 length equals 16 residues. The V gene end was trimmed by 7 bases and the J gene end by 6 bases; junction bases not matched to a gene: 15. The germline V gene has CDR1 MDHEN and CDR2 SYDVKM. The CDR3 region has the DNA TGTGCCAGCACCCCGGCGGACGGGGGGGCACGGGATACGCAGTATTTT. It translates to CASTPADGGARDTQYF.

This clonotype was seen at least ten times. The rearrangement joins TRBV18 to TRBJ2-5; tentatively, D is TRBD1 (6 bases). Germline V gives CDR1 KGHSH, CDR2 LQKENI. The CDR3 loop spans 14 amino acids. Trimming removed 2 bases at V and 4 bases at J, with 11 bases between. The CDR3 nucleotides are TGTGCCAGCTCACCATCGGGGACACGAGAGACCCAGTACTTC. Protein product: CASSPSGTRETQYF.

V usage is TRBV3-1 and J usage is TRBJ2-7; no clear D gene. The CDR3 runs to 13 residues. V shed 0 bases and J shed 1 base, with 4 bases lying between them. CDR1 is LGHDT, CDR2 YNNKEL, per germline (reference sequence). CDR3 residues: CASSQEDSYEQYF. Here the CDR3 DNA reads TGTGCCAGCAGCCAAGAGGATTCCTACGAGCAGTACTTC.

This clonotype was seen a handful of times. The rearrangement joins TRBV20-1 to TRBJ1-2; 9 nucleotides align to TRBD1. CDR3 length: 13 amino acids. Germline CDR1 is DFQATT and CDR2 is SNEGSKA (reference sequence). J gave up 8 bases and V 6 bases, and 10 bases lay outside the gene matches. The CDR3 nucleotides read TGCAGTGCCAAACAGGGGGCGCAAGACGGCTACACCTTC. It codes for CSAKQGAQDGYTF.

There are many counts of this clonotype. The chain is built from TRBV6-1 and TRBJ2-7; D might be TRBD1 (5 bases). There are 13 residues in the CDR3. Trimming cost V 6 bases and J 4 bases, with 13 bases left between them. The germline gives CDR1 MNHNS, CDR2 SASEGT. DNA for the CDR3: TGTGCCAGCAGGGACCCTAGGGGATACGAGCAGTACTTC. It yields the protein CASRDPRGYEQYF.